This is a list of T cell receptor beta chains from one sample in a study of blood T cell repertoires in COVID-19. The method was immunoSEQ multiplex PCR; TCRdb's version includes in-frame clones alone and lacks a portion of them. The sample lists around 46,000 clones, roughly 77% occurring once. The sequenced sample consisted of peripheral blood. These receptors all come from a human donor with active or convalescent COVID-19. The donor label of this sample is uncertain. Each CDR3 is given with its conserved first and last residue. The order of the fields is V gene, clone size, J gene, D gene, CDR3 DNA, CDR3 protein. A D gene is named only where the DNA matches it firmly. Clone size is stated in some rows and not others, as once, few, many or a class when expanded.

v_gene: TRBV24-1
abundance: NA
j_gene: TRBJ2-3
d_gene: NA
CDR3nt: TGTGCCACCAGTAGTCGAGGAGCCACACTCACAGATACGCAGTATTTT
CDR3aa: CATSSRGATLTDTQYF

v_gene: TRBV19
abundance: NA
j_gene: TRBJ1-2
d_gene: NA
CDR3nt: TGTGCCAGTAGTATACCTACCAGGGGAAACTATGGCTACACCTTC
CDR3aa: CASSIPTRGNYGYTF

v_gene: TRBV9
abundance: many
j_gene: TRBJ2-7
d_gene: TRBD1
CDR3nt: TGTGCCAGCAGCGTTCTTGGGACAGGTCTAGAGGAGCAGTACTTC
CDR3aa: CASSVLGTGLEEQYF

v_gene: TRBV30
abundance: NA
j_gene: TRBJ2-6
d_gene: TRBD1
CDR3nt: TGTGCCTGGACCCGGACAGGGTTGGCCAACGTCCTGACTTTC
CDR3aa: CAWTRTGLANVLTF

v_gene: TRBV5-1
abundance: NA
j_gene: TRBJ2-7
d_gene: NA
CDR3nt: TGCGCCAGCAGCTGGGGCGGAAACGAGCAGTACTTC
CDR3aa: CASSWGGNEQYF

v_gene: TRBV18
abundance: many
j_gene: TRBJ2-5
d_gene: NA
CDR3nt: TGTGCCAGCTCCCCGGGCGGGGAGACCCAGTACTTC
CDR3aa: CASSPGGETQYF

v_gene: TRBV18
abundance: NA
j_gene: TRBJ2-4
d_gene: NA
CDR3nt: TGTGCCAGCTCACCACTCGACAGGCAGGGACGGCCCACCCCGGCCAAAAACATTCAGTACTTC
CDR3aa: CASSPLDRQGRPTPAKNIQYF

v_gene: TRBV5-4
abundance: many
j_gene: TRBJ1-3
d_gene: TRBD1
CDR3nt: TGTGCCAGCAGCCTAGGTCTAGGGGGCGGAAACACCATATATTTT
CDR3aa: CASSLGLGGGNTIYF

v_gene: TRBV18
abundance: NA
j_gene: TRBJ1-5
d_gene: TRBD1
CDR3nt: TGTGCCAGCTCACCACAGGGACAGGGGAGACAGCCCCAGCATTTT
CDR3aa: CASSPQGQGRQPQHF

v_gene: TRBV30
abundance: NA
j_gene: TRBJ2-5
d_gene: TRBD2
CDR3nt: TGTGCCTGGAGTGGGGTAGCGGGAGCCCGGGGGACCCAGTACTTC
CDR3aa: CAWSGVAGARGTQYF

v_gene: TRBV11-1
abundance: NA
j_gene: TRBJ1-6
d_gene: NA
CDR3nt: TGTGCCAGCAGCCGCACCGGTGGGCGTAATTCACCCCTCCACTTT
CDR3aa: CASSRTGGRNSPLHF

v_gene: TRBV28
abundance: NA
j_gene: TRBJ1-4
d_gene: NA
CDR3nt: TGTGCCAGCAGTTTTCCAACAGGTGCTAATGAAAAACTGTTTTTT
CDR3aa: CASSFPTGANEKLFF

v_gene: TRBV23-1
abundance: few
j_gene: TRBJ1-1
d_gene: NA
CDR3nt: TGCGCCAGCACTCCTAGGGCGGGACGGGGGAACACTGAAGCTTTCTTT
CDR3aa: CASTPRAGRGNTEAFF

v_gene: TRBV11-3
abundance: NA
j_gene: TRBJ2-4
d_gene: TRBD1
CDR3nt: TGTGCCAGCAGCTTCGCCGGACAGGGGCCAAACATTCAGTACTTC
CDR3aa: CASSFAGQGPNIQYF

v_gene: TRBV6-6
abundance: NA
j_gene: TRBJ1-2
d_gene: NA
CDR3nt: TGTGCCAGCAGTCTCGGGGGGGGCTACACCTTC
CDR3aa: CASSLGGGYTF

v_gene: TRBV29-1
abundance: NA
j_gene: TRBJ1-2
d_gene: NA
CDR3nt: TGCAGCGTTGAAGTTTGGCAGGGAGGAGGTGGCTACACCTTC
CDR3aa: CSVEVWQGGGGYTF

v_gene: TRBV30
abundance: NA
j_gene: TRBJ1-1
d_gene: NA
CDR3nt: TGTGCCTGGAGTGAGACTCCGGGACAACGGAAAGCTTTCTTT
CDR3aa: CAWSETPGQRKAFF

v_gene: TRBV18
abundance: NA
j_gene: TRBJ1-1
d_gene: NA
CDR3nt: TGTGCCAGCTCCCCCCAGGCAAACACTGAAGCTTTCTTT
CDR3aa: CASSPQANTEAFF

v_gene: TRBV27
abundance: NA
j_gene: TRBJ1-2
d_gene: NA
CDR3nt: TGTGCCAGCAGCCCCGAACATGTCTTC
CDR3aa: CASSPEHVF

v_gene: TRBV5-1
abundance: NA
j_gene: TRBJ1-1
d_gene: NA
CDR3nt: TGCGCCAGCAGCTTGGAGTGGGGAGGCACTGAAGCTTTCTTT
CDR3aa: CASSLEWGGTEAFF

v_gene: TRBV28
abundance: NA
j_gene: TRBJ2-7
d_gene: TRBD1
CDR3nt: TGTGCCAGCAGGAGACCGGGGACAGGGGGCATCGAGCAGTACTTC
CDR3aa: CASRRPGTGGIEQYF

v_gene: TRBV19
abundance: NA
j_gene: TRBJ1-6
d_gene: NA
CDR3nt: TGTGCCAGTAGCCTGGCGGGTTTCGGTAATTCACCCCTCCACTTT
CDR3aa: CASSLAGFGNSPLHF

v_gene: TRBV6-2/TRBV6-3
abundance: NA
j_gene: TRBJ2-1
d_gene: NA
CDR3nt: TGTGCCAGCAGTTCGCGACAGAATTCCTTCAATGAGCAGTTCTTC
CDR3aa: CASSSRQNSFNEQFF

v_gene: TRBV3-1/TRBV3-2
abundance: few
j_gene: TRBJ1-2
d_gene: TRBD1
CDR3nt: TGTGCCAGCAGCGTAAGCCGGGACAGGGAGCGCTACACCTTC
CDR3aa: CASSVSRDRERYTF

v_gene: TRBV19
abundance: NA
j_gene: TRBJ1-1
d_gene: NA
CDR3nt: TGTGCCAGTAGTGGAACGGCGGGAGGGGACACTGAAGCTTTCTTT
CDR3aa: CASSGTAGGDTEAFF

v_gene: TRBV27
abundance: NA
j_gene: TRBJ2-7
d_gene: TRBD1
CDR3nt: TGTGCCAGTCGACAGGGGCGAGCCTACGAGCAGTACTTC
CDR3aa: CASRQGRAYEQYF

v_gene: TRBV7-3
abundance: once
j_gene: TRBJ2-5
d_gene: TRBD2
CDR3nt: TGTGCCAGCAGCACCACCCCGGGACTAGCGCAAGGGGAGACCCAGTACTTC
CDR3aa: CASSTTPGLAQGETQYF

v_gene: TRBV25-1
abundance: NA
j_gene: TRBJ1-5
d_gene: NA
CDR3nt: TGTGCCAGCAGTGCACAGGGTGGCAATCAGCCCCAGCATTTT
CDR3aa: CASSAQGGNQPQHF

v_gene: TRBV19
abundance: NA
j_gene: TRBJ2-7
d_gene: TRBD1
CDR3nt: TGTGCCAGTAGCGGGACAGGGAAGGCGGGGTCCTACGAGCAGTACTTC
CDR3aa: CASSGTGKAGSYEQYF

v_gene: TRBV30
abundance: NA
j_gene: TRBJ2-2
d_gene: NA
CDR3nt: TGTGCCTGGAGTAAAAAACAAATGAACACCGGGGAGCTGTTTTTT
CDR3aa: CAWSKKQMNTGELFF

v_gene: TRBV5-1
abundance: once
j_gene: TRBJ2-7
d_gene: NA
CDR3nt: TGCGCCAGCAGTTCCGACAGGACCGAGCAGTACTTC
CDR3aa: CASSSDRTEQYF

v_gene: TRBV19
abundance: NA
j_gene: TRBJ2-3
d_gene: TRBD2
CDR3nt: TGTGCCAGTAGTCGGCTAGCGGGGACAGATACGCAGTATTTT
CDR3aa: CASSRLAGTDTQYF

v_gene: TRBV29-1
abundance: NA
j_gene: TRBJ2-3
d_gene: NA
CDR3nt: TGCAGCGTTGGGGTGGGGGCGGATACGCAGTATTTT
CDR3aa: CSVGVGADTQYF

v_gene: TRBV11-3
abundance: NA
j_gene: TRBJ2-1
d_gene: NA
CDR3nt: TGTGCCAGCAGCTTAGGGAGTTCCCGTCACAATGAGCAGTTCTTC
CDR3aa: CASSLGSSRHNEQFF

v_gene: TRBV19
abundance: NA
j_gene: TRBJ2-3
d_gene: TRBD2
CDR3nt: TGTGCCAGTAGTAGGACTAGCGGGAGTAGCACAGATACGCAGTATTTT
CDR3aa: CASSRTSGSSTDTQYF

v_gene: TRBV18
abundance: NA
j_gene: TRBJ1-1
d_gene: NA
CDR3nt: TGTGCCAGCTCACCAGGGCGGAACACTGAAGCTTTCTTT
CDR3aa: CASSPGRNTEAFF

v_gene: TRBV5-5
abundance: NA
j_gene: TRBJ2-5
d_gene: NA
CDR3nt: TGTGCCAGCAGCTTCAAGTCGGCGGGACAAGAGACCCAGTACTTC
CDR3aa: CASSFKSAGQETQYF

v_gene: TRBV5-5
abundance: NA
j_gene: TRBJ1-1
d_gene: NA
CDR3nt: TGTGCCAGCAGCCCATCCCTAAGACAGTCGAACACTGAAGCTTTCTTT
CDR3aa: CASSPSLRQSNTEAFF

v_gene: TRBV14
abundance: NA
j_gene: TRBJ1-2
d_gene: NA
CDR3nt: TGTGCCAGCAGTGGGGGGGCCTATGGCTACACCTTC
CDR3aa: CASSGGAYGYTF

v_gene: TRBV5-4
abundance: once
j_gene: TRBJ2-7
d_gene: TRBD2
CDR3nt: TGTGCCAGCAGCTTGATGCCATCGACTAGCGGGAAGTATGAGCAGTACTTC
CDR3aa: CASSLMPSTSGKYEQYF